This T cell receptor beta chain was sequenced during a study of blood T cell repertoires in COVID-19 (dated by TCRdb to 2020 to 2022). Looking at the study overall: The collaborator samples originated in the United States, Italy and Spain and spanned the acute and convalescent phases of COVID-19. The prospective study material was composed of cDNA or gDNA derived from T cells, B-cell-depleted T cells, or PBMCs. The dataset comprised deeply sampled blood TCRbeta repertoires from subjects exposed to, actively infected with, or recovered from COVID-19. A freely available public database, intended as a resource for researchers studying the immune response to SARS-CoV-2, is where the repertoires were released. The samples were drawn from the first 160 participants of the ongoing ImmuneRACE study and from 1,254 subjects provided by 6 global collaborators. Nearly every sample came with metadata listing a de-identified subject ID, COVID-19 status, age in years and sex. Where available, HLA class I and class II types were taken from metadata supplied by the sample provider and were not determined by assay-based typing. Overall results and qualifications from the work: How much clinical and demographic metadata was included differed by source and by participant, and the metadata was provided uncurated.

CDR1 and CDR2 are read off the germline V gene (reference sequence) as LNHDA and SQIVND. The CDR3 holds 13 amino acids from the cysteine to the phenylalanine. Of the read, only the CDR3 DNA is kept; its 39 bases are in frame from base 1. Clipping removes 5 bases from V and 6 bases from J, with 6 as the unmatched junction base count. About this clone itself: Its antigen has not been determined. It has no much larger one-base neighbor in the sample; base qualities were not kept.

The immunoSEQ Assay, a bias-controlled multiplex PCR, was used to amplify TCRbeta CDR3 regions from genomic DNA. The source study handled its data this way. Nucleated cell counts per sample were estimated from amplification of reference gene primers within the assay. Sequence reads were collapsed and filtered to measure the absolute abundance of every unique TCRbeta CDR3 rearrangement. For each sample, productive Simpson clonality was calculated by taking the square root of Simpson's diversity index across productive rearrangements. Entries here come from immuneACCESS through TCRdb and include only in-frame sequences with V and J called. Some clones fail to appear in such tables; in the studies checked, an unresolved V gene covers under half of the shortfall, and the cause of the remainder is unknown. That table furnishes V, J and clone size, whereas the DNA furnished D and trimming. The sample profile shows 130,000 to 150,000 clones; 84% of them were found once. The ten largest make up approximately 38% of the sample.

Collaborating institutions collected whole blood in K2EDTA tubes following their own protocols. For TCRbeta analysis, collaborators shipped samples as frozen whole blood, isolated PBMCs, or DNA extracted from either of those sample types. The sequence came from a human donor in a cohort sampled during active COVID-19. The chain couples TRBV19 to TRBJ1-1; the central 7 bases match TRBD1. What was sequenced was peripheral blood. The nucleotides read TGTGCCAGTAGTCAGACAGGGCCACCTGAAGCTTTCTTT. Translated, it gives CASSQTGPPEAFF.